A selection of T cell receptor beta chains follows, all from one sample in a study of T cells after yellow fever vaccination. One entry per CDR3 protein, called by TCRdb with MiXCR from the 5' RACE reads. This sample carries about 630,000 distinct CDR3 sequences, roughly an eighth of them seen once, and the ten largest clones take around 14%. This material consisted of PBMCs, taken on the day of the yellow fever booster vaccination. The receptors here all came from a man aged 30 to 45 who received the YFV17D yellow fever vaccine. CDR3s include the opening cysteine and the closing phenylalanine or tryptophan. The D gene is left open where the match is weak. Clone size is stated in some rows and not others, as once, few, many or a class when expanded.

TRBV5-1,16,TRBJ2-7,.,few,CASSLAPQGSNYEQYF,TGCGCCAGCAGCTTGGCTCCCCAGGGTTCGAACTACGAGCAGTACTTC
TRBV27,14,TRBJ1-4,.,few,CASSTHQGTEKLFF,TGTGCCAGCAGTACCCACCAGGGAACTGAAAAACTGTTTTTT
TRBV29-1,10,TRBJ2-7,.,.,CSVVSTEQYF,TGCAGCGTTGTCTCCACCGAGCAGTACTTC
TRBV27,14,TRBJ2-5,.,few,CASSVLGGGETQYF,TGTGCCAGCAGTGTACTCGGGGGAGGAGAGACCCAGTACTTC
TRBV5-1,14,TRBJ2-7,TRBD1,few,CASRPWDSSYEQYF,TGCGCCAGCCGCCCCTGGGACAGCTCCTACGAGCAGTACTTC
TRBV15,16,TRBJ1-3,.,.,CATSRDPDTPGNTIYF,TGTGCCACCAGCAGAGATCCGGACACCCCTGGAAACACCATATATTTT
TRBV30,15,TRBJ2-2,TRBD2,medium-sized,CAWRAGTSDTGELFF,TGTGCCTGGAGAGCCGGGACTAGTGACACCGGGGAGCTGTTTTTT
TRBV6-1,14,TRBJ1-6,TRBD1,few,CASSRDRESSPLHF,TGTGCCAGCAGTAGGGACAGGGAATCCTCACCCCTCCACTTT
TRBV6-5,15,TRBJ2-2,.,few,CASSYEDSYTGELFF,TGTGCCAGCAGTTATGAGGACAGTTACACCGGGGAGCTGTTTTTT
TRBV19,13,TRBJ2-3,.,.,CASNPRPTDTQYF,TGTGCCAGTAACCCAAGACCCACAGATACGCAGTATTTT
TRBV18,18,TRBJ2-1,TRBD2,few,CASSPSRSGLASKRLQFF,TGTGCCAGCTCACCGTCGAGGTCGGGACTAGCCTCGAAGCGGTTGCAGTTCTTC
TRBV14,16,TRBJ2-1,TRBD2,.,CASSQGPGLAGGAQFF,TGTGCCAGCAGCCAAGGTCCGGGACTAGCGGGAGGGGCGCAGTTCTTC